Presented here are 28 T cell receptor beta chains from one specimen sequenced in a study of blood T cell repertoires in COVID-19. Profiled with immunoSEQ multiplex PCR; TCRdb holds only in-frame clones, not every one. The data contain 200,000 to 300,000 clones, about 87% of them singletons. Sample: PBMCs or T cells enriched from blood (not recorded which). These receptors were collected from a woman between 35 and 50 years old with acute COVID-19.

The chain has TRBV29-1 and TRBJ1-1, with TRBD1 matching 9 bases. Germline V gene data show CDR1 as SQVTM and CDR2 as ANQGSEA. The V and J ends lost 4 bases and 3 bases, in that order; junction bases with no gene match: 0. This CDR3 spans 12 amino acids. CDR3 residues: CSVGQGDTEAFF. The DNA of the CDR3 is TGCAGCGTTGGACAGGGGGACACTGAAGCTTTCTTT.

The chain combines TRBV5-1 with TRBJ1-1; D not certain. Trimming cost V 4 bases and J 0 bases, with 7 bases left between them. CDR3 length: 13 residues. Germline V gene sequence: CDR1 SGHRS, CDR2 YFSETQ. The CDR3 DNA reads TGCGCCAGCAGCCTGACAATGAACACTGAAGCTTTCTTT. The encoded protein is CASSLTMNTEAFF.

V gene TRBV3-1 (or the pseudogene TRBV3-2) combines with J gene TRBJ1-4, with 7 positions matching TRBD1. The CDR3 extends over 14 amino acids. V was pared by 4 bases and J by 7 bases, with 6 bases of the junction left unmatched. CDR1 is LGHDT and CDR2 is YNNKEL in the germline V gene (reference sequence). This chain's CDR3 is CASSLEGAGEKLFF. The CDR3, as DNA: TGTGCCAGCAGCCTAGAGGGGGCTGGTGAAAAACTGTTTTTT.

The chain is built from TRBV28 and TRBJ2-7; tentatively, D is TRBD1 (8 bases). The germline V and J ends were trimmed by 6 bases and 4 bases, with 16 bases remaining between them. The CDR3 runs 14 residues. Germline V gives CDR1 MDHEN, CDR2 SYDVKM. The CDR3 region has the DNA TGTGCCAGCAGAGAACAGGGGGGGGCGTACGAGCAGTACTTC. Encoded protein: CASREQGGAYEQYF.

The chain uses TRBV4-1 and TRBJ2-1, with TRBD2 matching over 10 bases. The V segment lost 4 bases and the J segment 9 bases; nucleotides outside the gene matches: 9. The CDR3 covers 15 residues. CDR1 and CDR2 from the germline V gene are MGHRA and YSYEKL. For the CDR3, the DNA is TGCGCCAGCAGCCCTAGCGGGAGTGGGGATAGTGAGCAGTTCTTC. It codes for CASSPSGSGDSEQFF.

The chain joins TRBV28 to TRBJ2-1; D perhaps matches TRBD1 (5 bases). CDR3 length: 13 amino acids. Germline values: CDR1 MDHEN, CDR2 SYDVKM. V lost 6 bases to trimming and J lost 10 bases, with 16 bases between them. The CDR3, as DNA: TGTGCCAGCAGGCTCCAGCATAGGGGCGAGCAGTTCTTC. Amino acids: CASRLQHRGEQFF.

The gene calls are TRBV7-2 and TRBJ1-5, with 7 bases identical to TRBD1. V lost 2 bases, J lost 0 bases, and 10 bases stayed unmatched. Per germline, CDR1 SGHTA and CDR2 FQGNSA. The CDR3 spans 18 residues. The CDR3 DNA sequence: TGTGCCAGCAGCTTATCCGGGACAGCCACACATAGCAATCAGCCCCAGCATTTT. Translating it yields CASSLSGTATHSNQPQHF.

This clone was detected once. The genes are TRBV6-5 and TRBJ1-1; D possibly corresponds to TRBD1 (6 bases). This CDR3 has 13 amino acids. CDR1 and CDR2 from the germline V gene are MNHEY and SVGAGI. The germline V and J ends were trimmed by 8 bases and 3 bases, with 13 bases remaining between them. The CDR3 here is CASHKNRDTEAFF. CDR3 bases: TGTGCCAGCCACAAAAACAGGGACACTGAAGCTTTCTTT.

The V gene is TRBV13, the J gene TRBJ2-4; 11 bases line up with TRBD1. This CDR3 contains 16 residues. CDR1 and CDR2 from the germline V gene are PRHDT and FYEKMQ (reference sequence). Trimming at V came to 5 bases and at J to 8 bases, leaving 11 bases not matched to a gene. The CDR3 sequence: CASSLYSGTGGDIQYF. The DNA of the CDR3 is TGTGCCAGCAGCCTCTACTCCGGGACAGGGGGGGACATTCAGTACTTC.

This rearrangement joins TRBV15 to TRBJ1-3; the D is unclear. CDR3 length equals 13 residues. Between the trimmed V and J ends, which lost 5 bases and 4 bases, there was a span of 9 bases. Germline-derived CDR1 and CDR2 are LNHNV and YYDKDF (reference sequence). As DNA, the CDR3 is TGTGCCACCAGCTTCCGAGGGGGAAACACCATATATTTT. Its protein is CATSFRGGNTIYF.

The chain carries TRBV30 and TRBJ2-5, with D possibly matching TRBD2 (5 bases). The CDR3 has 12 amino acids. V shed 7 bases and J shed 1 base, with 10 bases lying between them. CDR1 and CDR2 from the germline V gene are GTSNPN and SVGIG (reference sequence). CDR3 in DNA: TGTGCCTTCTCTAGCTCCCAAGAGACCCAGTACTTC. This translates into CAFSSSQETQYF. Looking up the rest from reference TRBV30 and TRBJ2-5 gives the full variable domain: SQTIHQWPATLVQPVGSPLSLECTVEGTSNPNLYWYRQAAGRGLQLLFYSVGIGQISSEVPQNLSASRPQDRQFILSSKKLLLSDSGFYLCAFSSSQETQYFGPGTRLLVL.

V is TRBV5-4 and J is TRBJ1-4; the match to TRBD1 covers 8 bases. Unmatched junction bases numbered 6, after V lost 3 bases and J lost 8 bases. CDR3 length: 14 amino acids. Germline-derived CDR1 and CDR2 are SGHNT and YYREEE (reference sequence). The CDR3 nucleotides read TGTGCCAGCAGCTCGGGACAGGACCTCGAAAAACTGTTTTTT. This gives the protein CASSSGQDLEKLFF.

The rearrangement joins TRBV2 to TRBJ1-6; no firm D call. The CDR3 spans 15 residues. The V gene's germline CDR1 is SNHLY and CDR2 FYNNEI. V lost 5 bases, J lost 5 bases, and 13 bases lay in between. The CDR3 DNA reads TGTGCCAGCAGTCCGTTCCTCAGCGATAATTCACCCCTCCACTTT. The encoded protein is CASSPFLSDNSPLHF.

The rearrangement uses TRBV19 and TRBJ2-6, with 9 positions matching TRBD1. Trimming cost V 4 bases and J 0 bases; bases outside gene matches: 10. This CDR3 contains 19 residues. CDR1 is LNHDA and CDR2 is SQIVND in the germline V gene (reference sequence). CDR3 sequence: CASSKDRDRDYSGANVLTF. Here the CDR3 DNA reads TGTGCCAGTAGTAAGGACCGGGACAGGGATTACTCTGGGGCCAACGTCCTGACTTTC.

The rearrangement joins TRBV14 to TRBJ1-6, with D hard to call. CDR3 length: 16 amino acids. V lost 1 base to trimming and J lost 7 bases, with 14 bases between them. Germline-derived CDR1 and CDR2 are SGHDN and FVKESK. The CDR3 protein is CASSQVGVFGNSPLHF. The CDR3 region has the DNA TGTGCCAGCAGCCAAGTGGGAGTATTTGGGAATTCACCCCTCCACTTT. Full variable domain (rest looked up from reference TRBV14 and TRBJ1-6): EAGVTQFPSHSVIEKGQTVTLRCDPISGHDNLYWYRRVMGKEIKFLLHFVKESKQDESGMPNNRFLAERTGGTYSTLKVQPAELEDSGVYFCASSQVGVFGNSPLHFGNGTRLTVT.

The CDR3 region is CASSQDRGLTQPQHF. The CDR3 bases are TGCGCCAGCAGCCAAGACAGGGGGCTCACTCAGCCCCAGCATTTT. The chain joins TRBV4-3 to TRBJ1-5; 8 bases are shared with TRBD1. The CDR3 has 15 amino acids. CDR1 and CDR2 (germline): LGHNA, YSLEER. V lost 0 bases to trimming and J lost 6 bases; unmatched junction nucleotides: 4.

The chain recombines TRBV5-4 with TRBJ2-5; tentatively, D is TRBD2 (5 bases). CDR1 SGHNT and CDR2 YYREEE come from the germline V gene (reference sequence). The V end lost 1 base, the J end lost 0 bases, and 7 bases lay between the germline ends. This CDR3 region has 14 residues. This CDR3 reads CASSLRTYQETQYF. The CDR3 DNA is TGTGCCAGCAGCTTGAGGACTTACCAAGAGACCCAGTACTTC.

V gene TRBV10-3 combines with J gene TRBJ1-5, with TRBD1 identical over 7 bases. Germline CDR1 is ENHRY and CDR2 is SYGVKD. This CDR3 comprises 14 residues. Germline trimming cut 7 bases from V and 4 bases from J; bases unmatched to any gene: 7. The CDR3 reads CAIKDAGGNQPQHF. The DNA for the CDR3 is TGTGCCATCAAAGACGCAGGGGGAAATCAGCCCCAGCATTTT.

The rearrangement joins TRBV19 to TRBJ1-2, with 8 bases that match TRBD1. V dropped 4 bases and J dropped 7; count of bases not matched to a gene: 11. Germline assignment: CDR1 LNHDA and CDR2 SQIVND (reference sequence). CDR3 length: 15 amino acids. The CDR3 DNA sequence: TGTGCCAGTAGTACCCCGGGTCAGGGGGCGAGTGGCTACACCTTC. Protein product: CASSTPGQGASGYTF. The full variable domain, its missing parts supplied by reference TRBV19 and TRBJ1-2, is DGGITQSPKYLFRKEGQNVTLSCEQNLNHDAMYWYRQDPGQGLRLIYYSQIVNDFQKGDIAEGYSVSREKKESFPLTVTSAQKNPTAFYLCASSTPGQGASGYTFGSGTRLTVV.

CDR3 sequence: CASSYSPVYTYEQYF. The CDR3 coding sequence is TGTGCCAGCAGTTACTCACCGGTTTATACCTACGAGCAGTACTTC. V and J are TRBV6-5 and TRBJ2-7, with D hard to call. The germline V gene has CDR1 MNHEY and CDR2 SVGAGI. The CDR3 totals 15 residues. V dropped 0 bases and J dropped 2 bases, with 11 bases sitting between them.

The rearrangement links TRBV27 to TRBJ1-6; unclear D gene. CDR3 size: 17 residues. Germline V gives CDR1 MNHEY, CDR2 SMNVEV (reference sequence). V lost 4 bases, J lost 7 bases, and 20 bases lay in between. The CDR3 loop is CASSSKQGLGGNSPLHF. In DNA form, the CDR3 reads TGTGCCAGCAGTTCAAAGCAAGGACTCGGCGGCAATTCACCCCTCCACTTT.

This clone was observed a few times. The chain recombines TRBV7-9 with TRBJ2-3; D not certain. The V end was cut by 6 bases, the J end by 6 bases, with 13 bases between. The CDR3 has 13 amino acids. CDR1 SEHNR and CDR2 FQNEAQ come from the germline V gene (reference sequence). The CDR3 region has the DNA TGTGCCAGCAGGGCCAGTCTTTCGGATACGCAGTATTTT. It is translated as CASRASLSDTQYF.

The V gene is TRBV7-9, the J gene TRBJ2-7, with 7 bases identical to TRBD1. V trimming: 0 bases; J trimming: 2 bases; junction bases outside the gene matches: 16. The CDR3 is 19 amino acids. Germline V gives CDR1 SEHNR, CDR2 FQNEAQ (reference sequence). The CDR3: CASSLAVFWGTESTYEQYF. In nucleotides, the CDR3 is TGTGCCAGCAGCTTAGCGGTTTTCTGGGGGACAGAAAGTACCTACGAGCAGTACTTC.

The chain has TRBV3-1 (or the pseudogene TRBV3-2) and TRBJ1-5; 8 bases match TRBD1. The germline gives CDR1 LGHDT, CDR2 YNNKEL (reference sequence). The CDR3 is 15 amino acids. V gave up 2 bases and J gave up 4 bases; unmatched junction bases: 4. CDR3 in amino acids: CASSQSGQGNQPQHF. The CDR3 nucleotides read TGTGCCAGCAGCCAATCAGGACAGGGTAATCAGCCCCAGCATTTT.

The CDR3 here is CASSPPTRGEKLFF. The CDR3 DNA reads TGTGCCAGCAGCCCACCCACCAGGGGTGAAAAACTGTTTTTT. The rearrangement uses TRBV28 and TRBJ1-4, with a weak D call TRBD1 (6 bases). V gave up 6 bases and J gave up 7 bases, with 15 bases separating them. This CDR3 has 14 amino acids. CDR1 MDHEN and CDR2 SYDVKM come from the germline V gene.

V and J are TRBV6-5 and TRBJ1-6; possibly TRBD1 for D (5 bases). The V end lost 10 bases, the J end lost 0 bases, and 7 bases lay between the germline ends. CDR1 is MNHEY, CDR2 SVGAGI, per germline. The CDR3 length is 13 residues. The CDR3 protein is CATGGSYNSPLHF. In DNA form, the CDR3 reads TGTGCCACCGGGGGCTCCTATAATTCACCCCTCCACTTT.

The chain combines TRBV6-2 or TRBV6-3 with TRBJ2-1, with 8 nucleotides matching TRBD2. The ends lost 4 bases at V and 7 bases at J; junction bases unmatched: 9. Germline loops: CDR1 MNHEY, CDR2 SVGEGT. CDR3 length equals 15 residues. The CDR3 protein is CASSSRLAGWNEQFF. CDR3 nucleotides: TGTGCCAGCAGTTCTCGGTTAGCGGGATGGAATGAGCAGTTCTTC.

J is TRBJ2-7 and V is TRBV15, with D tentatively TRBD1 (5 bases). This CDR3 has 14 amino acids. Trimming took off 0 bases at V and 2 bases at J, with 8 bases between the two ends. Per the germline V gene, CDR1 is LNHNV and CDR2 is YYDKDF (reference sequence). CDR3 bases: TGTGCCACCAGCAGAGATGGGGCCACCTACGAGCAGTACTTC. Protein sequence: CATSRDGATYEQYF.